A selection of T cell receptor beta chains follows, all from one sample in a study of ipilimumab plus nivolumab after autologous stem cell transplantation. Libraries were prepared by immunoSEQ multiplex PCR; TCRdb keeps only in-frame clonotypes and omits some of them. The sample carries over 35,000 clones, about 92% recorded once. Sequences were derived from PBMCs, sampled in a trial of ipilimumab plus nivolumab as post-transplant consolidation. The receptors here all came from a male donor with multiple myeloma. The CDR3 runs from the conserved cysteine through the conserved F or W. Fields, in order: V gene, clone size, D gene, J gene, CDR3 protein, CDR3 DNA. D genes are given only for firm matches. Clone size, where shown, is once, few, many, or a class for clones that have expanded.

TRBV9	once	TRBD2	TRBJ2-3	CASSVGLGLAGGDTQYF	TGTGCCAGCAGCGTAGGTCTAGGACTAGCGGGGGGAGATACGCAGTATTTT
TRBV7-3	NA	TRBD1	TRBJ2-2	CASSPDRVETGELFF	TGTGCCAGCAGTCCAGACAGGGTGGAGACCGGGGAGCTGTTTTTT
TRBV27	NA	NA	TRBJ1-5	CASSFSQLAGQPQHF	TGTGCCAGCAGTTTTAGTCAATTGGCTGGCCAGCCCCAGCATTTT
TRBV25-1	NA	NA	TRBJ1-4	CASSARGTEKLFF	TGTGCCAGCAGTGCCCGAGGGACGGAAAAACTGTTTTTT
TRBV19	NA	NA	TRBJ2-7	CASSALTGREQYF	TGTGCCAGTAGCGCTTTGACAGGGAGGGAGCAGTACTTC
TRBV6-5	NA	TRBD1	TRBJ1-5	CASSPGQYQPQHF	TGTGCCAGCAGCCCGGGACAGTATCAGCCCCAGCATTTT
TRBV27	NA	NA	TRBJ1-2	CASSLSPHNYPLYGYTF	TGTGCCAGCAGTTTATCGCCGCACAACTACCCCCTCTATGGCTACACCTTC
TRBV5-4	NA	NA	TRBJ2-1	CASSLTGPDEQFF	TGTGCCAGCAGCTTGACTGGTCCGGATGAGCAGTTCTTC
TRBV28	NA	NA	TRBJ1-2	CASSILNLRTGRSNYGYTF	TGTGCCAGCAGCATACTAAATCTGAGGACCGGACGGTCTAACTATGGCTACACCTTC
TRBV6-6	NA	NA	TRBJ2-7	CASSASTGQGLGEQYF	TGTGCCAGCAGTGCTTCTACCGGACAAGGATTGGGCGAGCAGTACTTC
TRBV7-2	NA	NA	TRBJ2-7	CASSLANYEQYF	TGTGCCAGCAGCTTAGCAAATTACGAGCAGTACTTC
TRBV18	NA	NA	TRBJ2-1	CASSFGRSNEQFF	TGTGCCAGCTCGTTTGGACGCTCCAATGAGCAGTTCTTC
TRBV28	NA	NA	TRBJ2-4	CASSLGLAKNIQYF	TGTGCCAGCAGTTTGGGACTAGCCAAAAACATTCAGTACTTC
TRBV29-1	NA	NA	TRBJ2-5	CSVERQRETQYF	TGCAGCGTTGAAAGGCAGCGGGAGACCCAGTACTTC
TRBV28	NA	NA	TRBJ2-7	CASSLWQGGEQYF	TGTGCCAGCAGTTTATGGCAGGGGGGCGAGCAGTACTTC
TRBV4-1	NA	TRBD1	TRBJ2-2	CASSHRQGTGELFF	TGCGCCAGCAGCCACCGACAGGGCACCGGGGAGCTGTTTTTT
TRBV29-1	NA	NA	TRBJ1-2	CSVLGGAGYTF	TGCAGCGTACTTGGGGGCGCCGGCTACACCTTC
TRBV5-1	NA	TRBD2	TRBJ2-2	CASYLAGGRSGELFF	TGCGCCAGCTACCTCGCGGGGGGCCGGTCCGGGGAGCTGTTTTTT
TRBV5-5	NA	TRBD1	TRBJ2-2	CASSLQGVGTGELFF	TGTGCCAGCAGCTTACAGGGGGTTGGCACCGGGGAGCTGTTTTTT
TRBV7-8	NA	TRBD2	TRBJ2-7	CASSPGLAGGFTYEQYF	TGTGCCAGCAGCCCGGGACTAGCGGGAGGGTTTACCTACGAGCAGTACTTC
TRBV6-1	NA	TRBD2	TRBJ2-2	CASSEGGIAGAGVTGELFF	TGTGCCAGCAGTGAAGGGGGAATAGCGGGGGCCGGAGTCACCGGGGAGCTGTTTTTT
TRBV6-5	NA	NA	TRBJ1-2	CASSYSRTYGYTF	TGTGCCAGCAGTTACTCGAGAACCTATGGCTACACCTTC
TRBV11-2	NA	TRBD2	TRBJ2-7	CASSLDRAGGKYEQYF	TGTGCCAGCAGCTTAGATCGGGCGGGGGGCAAATACGAGCAGTACTTC
TRBV7-2	once	NA	TRBJ2-7	CASSLAVAYEQYF	TGTGCCAGCAGCTTAGCCGTCGCCTACGAGCAGTACTTC
TRBV29-1	NA	NA	TRBJ1-2	CSTRLEGPGYTF	TGCAGCACCCGATTAGAGGGACCTGGCTACACCTTC
TRBV11-2	once	TRBD2	TRBJ2-1	CASSLVREGIYNEQFF	TGTGCCAGCAGCTTAGTCCGGGAGGGTATATACAATGAGCAGTTCTTC
TRBV6-5	few	NA	TRBJ1-1	CASSYSNRANTEAFF	TGTGCCAGCAGTTACTCGAACAGGGCGAACACTGAAGCTTTCTTT
TRBV5-1	NA	TRBD2	TRBJ2-1	CASSLIAGTYNEQFF	TGCGCCAGCAGCTTGATAGCGGGAACCTACAATGAGCAGTTCTTC
TRBV5-1	NA	NA	TRBJ2-3	CASSLGRPGADTQYF	TGCGCCAGCAGCTTGGGGCGCCCGGGGGCAGATACGCAGTATTTT
TRBV11-1	NA	NA	TRBJ2-6	CASSFGGSGANVLTF	TGTGCCAGCAGCTTCGGGGGCTCTGGGGCCAACGTCCTGACTTTC
TRBV7-8	NA	NA	TRBJ2-5	CASSLGQTVLQETQYF	TGTGCCAGCAGCCTAGGACAGACCGTCTTGCAAGAGACCCAGTACTTC
TRBV7-2	NA	NA	TRBJ2-7	CASSQLPLVGSEQYF	TGTGCCAGCAGCCAACTCCCTCTCGTGGGCTCCGAGCAGTACTTC
TRBV29-1	NA	NA	TRBJ1-2	CSVELLGRNGYTF	TGCAGCGTTGAATTACTGGGCCGTAACGGCTACACCTTC
TRBV28	NA	NA	TRBJ1-3	CASSLSVRNTIYF	TGTGCCAGCAGTTTGTCAGTTAGAAACACCATATATTTT
TRBV15	NA	NA	TRBJ2-5	CATSTPYGRLQETQYF	TGTGCCACCAGCACTCCTTATGGGAGGCTCCAAGAGACCCAGTACTTC
TRBV18	NA	TRBD1	TRBJ1-5	CASSSRQGDHQPQHF	TGTGCCAGCTCTTCCAGACAGGGAGACCATCAGCCCCAGCATTTT
TRBV28	NA	TRBD2	TRBJ2-1	CASSPAGGRDWSYNEQFF	TGTGCCAGCAGTCCCGCGGGGGGCCGGGACTGGTCCTACAATGAGCAGTTCTTC
TRBV13	NA	NA	TRBJ2-5	CASSLASATFQETQYF	TGTGCCAGCAGCTTGGCTAGCGCGACCTTCCAAGAGACCCAGTACTTC
TRBV6-1	once	TRBD1	TRBJ1-1	CASSGQGASTEAFF	TGTGCCAGCAGCGGACAGGGGGCGAGTACTGAAGCTTTCTTT
TRBV7-3	NA	TRBD1	TRBJ1-1	CASSSTGSLTEAFF	TGTGCCAGCAGCTCGACAGGGTCGTTAACTGAAGCTTTCTTT
TRBV9	once	TRBD2	TRBJ2-1	CASSVDSGTYNEQFF	TGTGCCAGCAGCGTAGATAGCGGGACTTACAATGAGCAGTTCTTC
TRBV7-8	NA	TRBD1	TRBJ1-5	CASSPQGINQPQHF	TGTGCCAGCAGCCCACAGGGGATCAATCAGCCCCAGCATTTT
TRBV27	NA	NA	TRBJ2-7	CASSFGTSSYEQYF	TGTGCCAGCAGTTTCGGCACTAGCTCCTACGAGCAGTACTTC
TRBV7-2	NA	TRBD2	TRBJ2-7	CASSSGLAASYEQYF	TGTGCCAGCAGCTCGGGACTAGCGGCCTCCTACGAGCAGTACTTC
TRBV27	NA	TRBD1	TRBJ1-6	CASSGQGESPLHF	TGTGCCAGCAGTGGGCAGGGGGAGTCACCCCTCCACTTT
TRBV19	NA	NA	TRBJ1-6	CASSRGGNSYNSPLHF	TGTGCCAGTAGTCGGGGTGGGAACTCCTATAATTCACCCCTCCACTTT
TRBV12-5	NA	NA	TRBJ2-3	CASGLVKGFGQSYSTDTQYF	TGTGCTAGTGGTTTGGTAAAGGGATTTGGACAGTCCTATAGCACAGATACGCAGTATTTT
TRBV11-2	NA	NA	TRBJ1-1	CASSSSDRKGTEAFF	TGTGCCAGCAGCTCTAGCGACAGGAAGGGAACTGAAGCTTTCTTT
TRBV2	NA	NA	TRBJ2-1	CASSVVNGQFF	TGTGCCAGCAGTGTTGTCAACGGGCAGTTCTTC
TRBV28	once	NA	TRBJ2-2	CASRVGTGELFF	TGTGCCAGCAGGGTGGGCACCGGGGAGCTGTTTTTT
TRBV6-1	once	NA	TRBJ1-1	CASTSGIATEAFF	TGTGCCAGCACATCCGGGATAGCAACTGAAGCTTTCTTT
TRBV6-5	once	NA	TRBJ2-1	CASTLRAGSYNEQFF	TGTGCCAGCACCCTTCGGGCAGGCTCCTACAATGAGCAGTTCTTC
TRBV6-5	NA	NA	TRBJ1-3	CASRLTASGNTIYF	TGTGCCAGCAGGTTGACAGCCTCTGGAAACACCATATATTTT
TRBV29-1	NA	NA	TRBJ2-3	CSVEDRRDTYTDTQYF	TGCAGCGTTGAAGATCGAAGGGACACATACACAGATACGCAGTATTTT
TRBV19	few	NA	TRBJ2-1	CASIGRGRSFNEQFF	TGTGCCAGTATTGGGAGAGGACGCTCGTTCAATGAGCAGTTCTTC
TRBV11-3	NA	NA	TRBJ2-1	CASSLGPGQWFF	TGTGCCAGCAGCTTGGGACCCGGCCAGTGGTTCTTC